Listed here are 18 T cell receptor beta chains from one sample, sequenced in a study of TIL therapy for anti-PD-1-resistant metastatic lung cancer. Time point here: pre-treatment sample, taken before nivolumab and TIL therapy. The libraries were made with immunoSEQ v3. The assay was immunoSEQ multiplex PCR, and TCRdb's table has in-frame clones only and misses some. The table records about 16,000 clones, around 70% of them present only once. The specimen comprised blood, sampled at baseline. These receptors were collected from a person between 25 and 79 years old with non-small cell lung cancer.

The chain is built from TRBV6-4 and TRBJ2-3; 9 nucleotides match TRBD2. This CDR3 has 15 residues. Per the germline V gene, CDR1 is MRHNA and CDR2 is SNTAGT. V lost 0 bases, J lost 4 bases, and 2 bases stayed unmatched. The chain's CDR3 is CASSDSGTSSDTQYF. The CDR3 DNA follows: TGTGCCAGCAGTGACTCGGGGACTAGCTCAGATACGCAGTATTTT.

The V gene is TRBV4-1, the J gene TRBJ1-4, with TRBD1 identical over 12 bases. The V gene end was trimmed by 4 bases and the J gene end by 8 bases; junction bases not matched to a gene: 11. There are 17 residues in the CDR3. Looked up from germline, CDR1 is MGHRA and CDR2 is YSYEKL. CDR3 DNA sequence: TGCGCCAGCAGCCGGAGAGGAACCGGGACAGGGGGCGAAAAACTGTTTTTT. It encodes CASSRRGTGTGGEKLFF.

The DNA for the CDR3 is TGTGCCAGCAGCGTAGTGGGCGGGTATCACTCTGGAAACACCATATATTTT. This gives the protein CASSVVGGYHSGNTIYF. The chain links TRBV9 to TRBJ1-3; unclear D gene. The CDR3 spans 17 residues. V was shortened by 0 bases and J by 0 bases, with 13 bases between the two germline ends. Germline CDR1 is SGDLS and CDR2 is YYNGEE.

This chain uses TRBV29-1 with TRBJ2-5; D gene uncertain. There are 11 residues in the CDR3. Germline-derived CDR1 and CDR2 are SQVTM and ANQGSEA. V lost 4 bases and J lost 5, with 8 bases in between. The CDR3 reads CSVGVVETQYF. CDR3 DNA: TGCAGCGTTGGTGTCGTGGAGACCCAGTACTTC.

This clone was seen only a few times. The chain couples TRBV13 to TRBJ1-2; D is unclear. This CDR3 has 12 residues. Germline V lookup: CDR1 PRHDT, CDR2 FYEKMQ (reference sequence). V was cut by 4 bases and J by 5 bases, with 8 bases left in between. CDR3 sequence reads: CASSSDPYGYTF. DNA for the CDR3: TGTGCCAGCAGCTCAGACCCTTATGGCTACACCTTC. Based on the CDR3 plus reference TRBV13 and TRBJ1-2, the full variable domain is AAGVIQSPRHLIKEKRETATLKCYPIPRHDTVYWYQQGPGQDPQFLISFYEKMQSDKGSIPDRFSAQQFSDYHSELNMSSLELGDSALYFCASSSDPYGYTFGSGTRLTVV.

V usage is TRBV7-6 and J usage is TRBJ2-1; 12 nucleotides line up with TRBD2. The CDR3 extends over 16 amino acids. Germline assignment: CDR1 SGHVS and CDR2 FNYEAQ. The V and J ends lost 3 bases and 7 bases, in that order; junction bases with no gene match: 7. The CDR3 loop is CASSLLAGGPRNEQFF. The CDR3, as DNA: TGTGCCAGCAGCTTGCTAGCGGGAGGGCCGCGGAATGAGCAGTTCTTC. Full variable domain (outside the CDR3, taken from reference TRBV7-6 and TRBJ2-1): GAGVSQSPRYKVTKRGQDVALRCDPISGHVSLYWYRQALGQGPEFLTYFNYEAQQDKSGLPNDRFSAERPEGSISTLTIQRTEQRDSAMYRCASSLLAGGPRNEQFFGPGTRLTVL.

This clone has a handful of counts. This rearrangement joins TRBV28 to TRBJ1-5; D remains ambiguous. The CDR3 sequence is 12 residues long. Trimming removed 4 bases at V and 4 bases at J, with 5 bases between. The germline gives CDR1 MDHEN, CDR2 SYDVKM. The CDR3 region is CASSYGNQPQHF. CDR3 coding DNA: TGTGCCAGCAGTTACGGGAATCAGCCCCAGCATTTT.

In its sample, this clone was seen a few times. The gene calls are TRBV5-1 and TRBJ1-2; 11 bases agree with TRBD1. This CDR3 is built from 16 residues. In germline, CDR1 is SGHRS, CDR2 YFSETQ. Unmatched junction bases numbered 8, after V lost 4 bases and J lost 3 bases. CDR3 in DNA: TGCGCCAGCAGCCCCGGACAGGGGGCGCAGTACTATGGCTACACCTTC. This codes for CASSPGQGAQYYGYTF.

The chain combines TRBV9 with TRBJ2-1; either TRBD1 or TRBD2 may fit D (5 bases each). The CDR3 is 14 amino acids. The germline V gene encodes CDR1 SGDLS and CDR2 YYNGEE. V gave up 7 bases and J gave up 2 bases, with 13 bases separating them. The CDR3 DNA reads TGTGCCAGCGCCCGGGACCATGCCTACAATGAGCAGTTCTTC. Translating gives CASARDHAYNEQFF.

J is TRBJ2-7 and V is TRBV7-9; 8 nucleotides align to TRBD2. The CDR3 has 15 residues. With V trimmed by 1 base and J by 2 bases, 4 bases remained unmatched. The germline V gene encodes CDR1 SEHNR and CDR2 FQNEAQ (reference sequence). Here the CDR3 reads CASSLGSGAAYEQYF. CDR3 nucleotides: TGTGCCAGCAGCTTAGGTAGCGGGGCTGCCTACGAGCAGTACTTC.

The DNA of the CDR3 is TGTGCCAGTAGTAGGGGACTAGCGGGGGGGGCCTCCTCCTACGAGCAGTACTTC. Its translation: CASSRGLAGGASSYEQYF. V and J are TRBV19 and TRBJ2-7; 16 bases map to TRBD2. CDR3 length equals 18 residues. The V gene's germline CDR1 is LNHDA and CDR2 SQIVND (reference sequence). Trimming at V came to 4 bases and at J to 0 bases, leaving 6 bases not matched to a gene.

This clone has a single count. This chain links TRBV7-8 with TRBJ2-5; TRBD1 aligns across 9 bases. CDR3 length: 14 amino acids. Germline lookup yields CDR1 SGHVS and CDR2 FQNEAQ. Trimming cost V 5 bases and J 5 bases; bases outside gene matches: 6. As DNA, the CDR3 is TGTGCCAGCAGCCCACAGGGGGCGGAGGAGACCCAGTACTTC. Translation gives CASSPQGAEETQYF.

This clone was detected only once. J is TRBJ2-7 and V is TRBV4-1; no reliable D call. V lost 0 bases and J 3 bases, leaving 18 bases between the germline ends. This CDR3 region has 17 residues. Germline V gene lookup returns CDR1 MGHRA and CDR2 YSYEKL. In DNA, the CDR3 is TGCGCCAGCAGCCAAGAAGGTCGTGCTACGACCTTCTACGAGCAGTACTTC. It is translated as CASSQEGRATTFYEQYF.

The rearrangement links TRBV5-5 to TRBJ1-1; a possible D gene is TRBD1 (6 bases). V was clipped by 0 bases and J by 3 bases, with 12 bases between them. Germline CDR1 SGHKS, CDR2 YYEKEE (reference sequence). The CDR3 runs to 15 residues. Here the CDR3 DNA reads TGTGCCAGCAGCTTGGAGGGGGGCCCTTACACTGAAGCTTTCTTT. Translated: CASSLEGGPYTEAFF. Variable domain in full (rest from reference TRBV5-5 and TRBJ1-1): DAGVTQSPTHLIKTRGQQVTLRCSPISGHKSVSWYQQVLGQGPQFIFQYYEKEERGRGNFPDRFSARQFPNYSSELNVNALLLGDSALYLCASSLEGGPYTEAFFGQGTRLTVV.

The chain couples TRBV30 to TRBJ1-1, with D tentatively TRBD1 (5 bases). The V and J ends lost 0 bases and 4 bases respectively, with 12 bases between them. The CDR3 contains 14 residues. From germline, CDR1 is GTSNPN and CDR2 SVGIG (reference sequence). The DNA for the CDR3 is TGTGCCTGGAGTGTACTGGGGGGGGGCACTGAAGCTTTCTTT. As protein: CAWSVLGGGTEAFF.

V gene TRBV11-2 combines with J gene TRBJ2-7; 8 nucleotides align to TRBD1. The length of the CDR3 is 16 residues. The V segment lost 6 bases and the J segment 2 bases; nucleotides outside the gene matches: 12. CDR1 is SGHAT and CDR2 is FQNNGV in the germline V gene. The CDR3 here is CASSKTGGSLTYEQYF. The CDR3, as DNA: TGTGCCAGCAGTAAAACAGGGGGGTCTCTTACCTACGAGCAGTACTTC.

The rearrangement joins TRBV6-4 to TRBJ1-2; D might be TRBD1 (5 bases). The CDR3 totals 14 residues. Germline-derived CDR1 and CDR2 are MRHNA and SNTAGT. The V gene lost 0 bases and the J gene lost 10 bases, with 15 bases spanning the gap. This CDR3 is CASSDSGDGRDYTF. DNA for the CDR3: TGTGCCAGCAGTGACTCGGGGGACGGGAGGGACTACACCTTC.

The genes are TRBV30 and TRBJ2-7; D is ambiguous. V gave up 4 bases and J gave up 3 bases, with 13 bases separating them. CDR1 and CDR2 (germline): GTSNPN, SVGIG (reference sequence). The CDR3 spans 13 residues. The CDR3 loop is CAWTRLGIYEQYF. In nucleotides, the CDR3 is TGTGCCTGGACTAGGTTGGGAATCTACGAGCAGTACTTC.